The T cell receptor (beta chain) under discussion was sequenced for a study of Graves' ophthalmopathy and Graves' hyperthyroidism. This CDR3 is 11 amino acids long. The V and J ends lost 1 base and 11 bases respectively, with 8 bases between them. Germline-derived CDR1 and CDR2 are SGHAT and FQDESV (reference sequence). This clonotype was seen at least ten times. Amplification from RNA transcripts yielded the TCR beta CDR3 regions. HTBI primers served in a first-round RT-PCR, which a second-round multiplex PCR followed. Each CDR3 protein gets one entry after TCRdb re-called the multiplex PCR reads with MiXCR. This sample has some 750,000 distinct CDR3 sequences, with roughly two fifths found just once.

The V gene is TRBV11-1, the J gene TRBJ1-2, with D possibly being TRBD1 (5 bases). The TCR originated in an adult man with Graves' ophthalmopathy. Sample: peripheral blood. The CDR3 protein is CASSLGRTYTF. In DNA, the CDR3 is TGTGCCAGCAGCTTAGGACGGACATACACCTTC. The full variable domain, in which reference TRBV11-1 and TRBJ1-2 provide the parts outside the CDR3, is EAEVAQSPRYKITEKSQAVAFWCDPISGHATLYWYRQILGQGPELLVQFQDESVVDDSQLPKDRFSAERLKGVDSTLKIQPAELGDSAMYLCASSLGRTYTFGSGTRLTVV.